A single sample gave rise to the 10 T cell receptor beta chains below, sequenced in a study of cytomegalovirus exposure and HLA in healthy donors. The PCR was carried out with 60 Vbeta primers and 13 Jbeta primers. Generated by immunoSEQ multiplex PCR, the TCRdb table keeps only in-frame clones and is missing some. Counted here are 150,000 to 180,000 clones, 70% to 90% occurring once; the ten biggest clones make up more than 2%. The sample was PBMCs. The source is a woman aged 18-29 years in good health and CMV-seronegative.

The chain couples TRBV28 to TRBJ2-3; tentatively, D is TRBD1 (5 bases). Trimming stripped 4 bases from V and 4 bases from J, with 12 bases between. CDR1 and CDR2 (germline): MDHEN, SYDVKM. The CDR3 totals 14 residues. The CDR3 reads CASSWGRGADTQYF. The DNA of the CDR3 is TGTGCCAGCAGTTGGGGCCGTGGGGCAGATACGCAGTATTTT.

This chain joins TRBV7-9 and TRBJ1-1; possibly TRBD1 for D (5 bases). V was shortened by 1 base and J by 5 bases, with 11 bases between the two germline ends. Germline-derived CDR1 and CDR2 are SEHNR and FQNEAQ (reference sequence). CDR3 length: 14 residues. The CDR3 loop is CASSLGRGGTEAFF. In nucleotides, the CDR3 is TGTGCCAGCAGCTTAGGGAGGGGAGGGACTGAAGCTTTCTTT.

The table lists this clone with a count of one. This chain joins TRBV5-4 and TRBJ1-6, with D possibly TRBD1 on 5 matching bases. V was trimmed by 4 bases and J by 6 bases, leaving 14 bases between them. The CDR3 loop spans 15 amino acids. Germline V gene lookup returns CDR1 SGHNT and CDR2 YYREEE (reference sequence). CDR3 in amino acids: CASSGPGLTNSPLHF. The CDR3 DNA reads TGTGCCAGCAGCGGACCAGGGCTAACTAATTCACCCCTCCACTTT.

V gene TRBV5-1 combines with J gene TRBJ2-7; 16 bases line up with TRBD2. V shed 4 bases and J 5 bases; nucleotides not matched to a gene: 3. Germline V gene data show CDR1 as SGHRS and CDR2 as YFSETQ. The CDR3 extends over 15 amino acids. This chain's CDR3 is CASSPGLAGGNEQYF. The CDR3 coding sequence is TGCGCCAGCAGCCCGGGACTAGCGGGAGGGAACGAGCAGTACTTC. Full variable domain (outside the CDR3, taken from reference TRBV5-1 and TRBJ2-7): KAGVTQTPRYLIKTRGQQVTLSCSPISGHRSVSWYQQTPGQGLQFLFEYFSETQRNKGNFPGRFSGRQFSNSRSEMNVSTLELGDSALYLCASSPGLAGGNEQYFGPGTRLTVT.

The chain couples TRBV29-1 to TRBJ2-5, with D possibly being TRBD2 (5 bases). The length of the CDR3 is 13 residues. V lost 7 bases and J 1 base, leaving 13 bases between the germline ends. CDR1 and CDR2 (germline): SQVTM, ANQGSEA. The CDR3 DNA follows: TGCAGCGGCTCGGTCGGGGTCCAAGAGACCCAGTACTTC. Its translation: CSGSVGVQETQYF.

The genes are TRBV7-9 and TRBJ1-1, with D maybe TRBD1 (6 bases). Germline assignment: CDR1 SEHNR and CDR2 FQNEAQ (reference sequence). V lost 5 bases, J lost 0 bases, and 22 bases lay in between. The CDR3 length is 18 residues. In nucleotides, the CDR3 is TGTGCCAGCAGCCGCAAGGGGGGGCTCCTACGCATGAACACTGAAGCTTTCTTT. Translation: CASSRKGGLLRMNTEAFF.

The chain employs TRBV15 and TRBJ2-2, with 8 bases that match TRBD1. CDR3 length: 13 amino acids. With 5 bases clipped from V and 8 bases from J, the junction kept 4 bases outside the gene matches. CDR1 LNHNV and CDR2 YYDKDF come from the germline V gene (reference sequence). CDR3 sequence: CATSPRTGGELFF. The CDR3 DNA is TGTGCCACCAGCCCACGGACAGGGGGGGAGCTGTTTTTT.

This clone was detected once. The V call is TRBV18, the J call TRBJ2-4, with D uncertain. The germline CDR1 and CDR2 sequences are KGHSH and LQKENI. The CDR3 length is 14 residues. Between the trimmed V and J ends, which lost 2 bases and 8 bases, there was a span of 13 bases. CDR3 loop: CASSPAVPFDIQYF. The DNA of the CDR3 is TGTGCCAGCTCACCAGCGGTCCCCTTCGACATTCAGTACTTC.

J is TRBJ1-2 and V is TRBV6-5, with D possibly being TRBD1 (6 bases). This CDR3 contains 15 residues. Germline CDR1 reads MNHEY; CDR2 reads SVGAGI. V was cut by 2 bases and J by 4 bases, with 14 bases left in between. This CDR3 is CASSYDQTGGYGYTF. The CDR3, as DNA: TGTGCCAGCAGTTACGATCAGACAGGCGGCTATGGCTACACCTTC.

This clone occurred once. V is TRBV5-4 and J is TRBJ2-1; 8 bases align to TRBD2. V lost 4 bases and J lost 0; bases outside the gene matches: 6. The CDR3 is 16 amino acids. Germline V gene data show CDR1 as SGHNT and CDR2 as YYREEE (reference sequence). DNA of the CDR3: TGTGCCAGCAGCGACCCAACTAGCGGCTCCTACAATGAGCAGTTCTTC. Translating it yields CASSDPTSGSYNEQFF.